The clone carrying this T cell receptor (beta chain) was observed a single time. J gave up 8 bases and V 6 bases, and 5 bases lay outside the gene matches. There are 12 residues in the CDR3. Germline CDR1 MNHEY, CDR2 SVGAGI. These data are taken from a study of blood T cell repertoires in COVID-19. Study details: Sites in the United States, Italy and Spain provided acute and convalescent COVID-19 samples. PBMCs, B-cell-depleted T cells, or T cells were the source of the cDNA or gDNA that made up the material.

In the study's own analysis: Amplifying reference gene primers gave estimates of nucleated cell counts. Repertoires were generated with immunoSEQ multiplex PCR, while TCRdb's copy carries only in-frame clones and drops some. V and J calls plus clone size are reproduced from that table; the DNA served to infer D and trimming. The sample yields fewer than 60,000 clones, over 80% seen once. While infection was still active, Seattle patients were enrolled and then followed longitudinally. The sequence came from a man aged 30 to 39 with COVID-19, enrolled during active disease. The V and J genes are TRBV6-5 and TRBJ1-2; TRBD1 aligns across 8 bases. Sample: peripheral blood. The CDR3 coding sequence is TGTGCCAGCAGATCAGGGGGCGCCGGCTACACCTTC. Its protein is CASRSGGAGYTF.